This is a list of T cell receptor beta chains from one sample in a study of blood T cell repertoires in COVID-19. Sequencing used immunoSEQ multiplex PCR; TCRdb keeps in-frame clones, though not all of them. The sample contains fewer than 250,000 clones, over 80% of which appear only once. Sequencing used PBMCs or T cells enriched from blood (not recorded which). The receptors originated from a woman between 25 and 40 years old with acute COVID-19. Both conserved end residues are part of each CDR3. The D gene is left open where the match is weak. Not every row has a clone size; where given, it reads once, few, many or a size class.

d_call j_call clone_size v_call cdr3_aa cdr3_nt
TRBD2 TRBJ2-2 - TRBV4-1 CASSQGLGGAGVAGELFF TGCGCCAGCAGCCAAGGCCTCGGGGGGGCGGGAGTCGCCGGGGAGCTGTTTTTT
- TRBJ2-5 - TRBV5-1 CASSRQREETQYF TGCGCCAGCAGTAGACAGCGGGAAGAGACCCAGTACTTC
- TRBJ2-3 - TRBV6-5 CASSRGGAWDTQYF TGTGCCAGCAGTAGGGGGGGGGCCTGGGATACGCAGTATTTT
TRBD1 TRBJ1-6 once TRBV27 CASSLTGANSPLHF TGTGCCAGCAGTCTGACAGGGGCGAATTCACCCCTCCACTTT
TRBD1 TRBJ1-2 - TRBV18 CASSMDRGNYGYTF TGTGCCAGCTCAATGGACAGGGGGAACTATGGCTACACCTTC
- TRBJ1-1 - TRBV12-5 CASGPAGGVMNTEAFF TGTGCTAGTGGTCCGGCGGGGGGGGTTATGAACACTGAAGCTTTCTTT
- TRBJ2-7 - TRBV5-1 CASSLGTLSYEQYF TGCGCCAGCAGCTTGGGGACACTAAGCTACGAGCAGTACTTC
TRBD2 TRBJ2-7 - TRBV29-1 CSITGTTYEQYF TGCAGTATTACCGGGACTACCTACGAGCAGTACTTC
- TRBJ2-4 - TRBV12-3/TRBV12-4 CASSTGGPDIQYF TGTGCCAGCAGTACCGGGGGACCGGACATTCAGTACTTC
- TRBJ1-5 - TRBV5-6 CASSLNQPQHF TGTGCCAGCAGCCTCAATCAGCCCCAGCATTTT
TRBD1 TRBJ2-1 - TRBV4-2 CASSQDDRDYNEQFF TGTGCCAGCAGCCAAGACGACAGGGACTACAATGAGCAGTTCTTC
- TRBJ2-1 - TRBV18 CASSPSTYNEQFF TGTGCCAGCTCACCGAGTACCTACAATGAGCAGTTCTTC
- TRBJ2-5 once TRBV20-1 CSASPTEGLAQETQYF TGCAGTGCTAGTCCAACTGAGGGTCTGGCGCAAGAGACCCAGTACTTC
TRBD1 TRBJ1-6 - TRBV2 CASTGGAGGSPLHF TGTGCCAGCACAGGGGGCGCTGGGGGTTCACCCCTCCACTTT
- TRBJ1-5 - TRBV5-1 CASSKGDSNDQPQHF TGCGCCAGCAGCAAGGGAGACTCGAACGATCAGCCCCAGCATTTT
- TRBJ1-5 - TRBV4-1 CASSPKGGRSNQPQHF TGCGCCAGCAGCCCCAAGGGGGGGCGAAGCAATCAGCCCCAGCATTTT
TRBD1 TRBJ1-6 few TRBV5-4 CASSLQAGQGNSPLHF TGTGCCAGCAGCTTGCAAGCAGGACAGGGAAATTCACCCCTCCACTTT
- TRBJ2-1 once TRBV6-4 CASSNSGRDIDEQFF TGTGCCAGCAGTAATTCGGGCAGGGACATTGATGAGCAGTTCTTC
- TRBJ2-7 few TRBV5-1 CASSLGGGDLGEQYF TGCGCCAGCAGCTTGGGCGGCGGGGACCTGGGCGAGCAGTACTTC
TRBD1 TRBJ1-1 - TRBV9 CASSVGTGVRGTEAFF TGTGCCAGCAGCGTCGGGACAGGGGTTCGAGGAACTGAAGCTTTCTTT
- TRBJ1-1 - TRBV11-3 CASSLSPGTEAFF TGTGCCAGCAGCTTATCGCCAGGCACTGAAGCTTTCTTT
- TRBJ2-2 - TRBV18 CASSPFVRQTLNTGELFF TGTGCCAGCTCACCATTCGTCCGACAGACCCTGAACACCGGGGAGCTGTTTTTT
- TRBJ2-4 - TRBV4-1 CASSQDWTGENIQYF TGCGCCAGCAGCCAAGATTGGACGGGAGAAAACATTCAGTACTTC
- TRBJ1-2 once TRBV30 CASGGWDGNYGYTF TGTGCCTCCGGGGGATGGGACGGCAACTATGGCTACACCTTC
- TRBJ1-1 - TRBV10-3 CAISDSRGDTEAFF TGTGCCATCAGTGATTCCCGGGGTGACACTGAAGCTTTCTTT
TRBD1 TRBJ1-1 - TRBV7-9 CASSTGGGARGEAFF TGTGCCAGCAGCACAGGAGGGGGCGCGAGGGGTGAAGCTTTCTTT
- TRBJ1-1 - TRBV5-1 CASRWGGLNTEAFF TGCGCCAGCAGGTGGGGGGGACTGAACACTGAAGCTTTCTTT
TRBD1 TRBJ1-1 - TRBV5-1 CASSPRQGLNTEAFF TGCGCCAGCAGCCCTAGACAGGGCCTAAACACTGAAGCTTTCTTT
TRBD1 TRBJ1-2 - TRBV5-1 CASSLANTGTGNGYTF TGCGCCAGCAGCTTGGCCAATACCGGGACAGGGAATGGCTACACCTTC
TRBD2 TRBJ2-7 - TRBV6-2/TRBV6-3 CASSSTGGYEQYF TGTGCCAGCAGTTCGACGGGAGGCTACGAGCAGTACTTC
- TRBJ2-1 - TRBV19 CASSIEPPGRHTYNEQFF TGTGCCAGTAGTATAGAACCCCCAGGCCGACACACCTACAATGAGCAGTTCTTC
TRBD1 TRBJ1-1 - TRBV29-1 CSVAQTGGTEAFF TGCAGCGTCGCTCAGACAGGGGGCACTGAAGCTTTCTTT
- TRBJ1-1 - TRBV5-1 CASSGGIGDTEAFF TGCGCCAGCAGCGGGGGGATAGGGGACACTGAAGCTTTCTTT
- TRBJ2-1 - TRBV5-1 CASSPGQSVDEQFF TGCGCCAGCAGCCCGGGACAATCCGTAGATGAGCAGTTCTTC
- TRBJ1-1 - TRBV6-9 CASSSQRDTEAFF TGTGCCAGCAGTTCCCAGAGGGATACTGAAGCTTTCTTT
- TRBJ1-2 - TRBV11-2 CASRNLGGDYGYTF TGTGCCAGCAGGAACTTAGGGGGGGACTATGGCTACACCTTC
TRBD2 TRBJ2-5 - TRBV27 CASSWAGGPETQYF TGTGCCAGCAGTTGGGCGGGGGGGCCAGAGACCCAGTACTTC
- TRBJ2-7 - TRBV18 CASSTGTYEQYF TGTGCCAGCTCTACAGGGACGTACGAGCAGTACTTC
TRBD2 TRBJ2-1 - TRBV11-2 CASSGLDSYNEQFF TGTGCCAGCAGCGGACTAGACTCGTACAATGAGCAGTTCTTC
- TRBJ1-2 - TRBV14 CASSQDSGAGNSYGYTF TGTGCCAGCAGCCAAGATAGTGGGGCAGGGAATAGCTATGGCTACACCTTC
- TRBJ2-7 - TRBV11-2 CASSLVSGEQYF TGTGCCAGCAGCTTGGTCTCGGGGGAGCAGTACTTC
- TRBJ2-5 - TRBV5-8 CASSKDSTQETQYF TGTGCCAGCAGCAAGGACTCGACCCAAGAGACCCAGTACTTC
TRBD2 TRBJ2-2 - TRBV7-9 CASSPREGGAGELFF TGTGCCAGCAGCCCCAGGGAGGGTGGCGCCGGGGAGCTGTTTTTT
- TRBJ1-1 - TRBV5-1 CASSLETGNTEAFF TGCGCCAGCAGCTTGGAAACAGGGAACACTGAAGCTTTCTTT
TRBD1 TRBJ1-6 few TRBV7-9 CASSWDRLANSPLHF TGTGCCAGCAGCTGGGACAGGTTGGCGAATTCACCCCTCCACTTT
TRBD1 TRBJ1-4 few TRBV18 CASSPPDRRNEKLFF TGTGCCAGCTCACCGCCGGACAGGAGGAATGAAAAACTGTTTTTT
TRBD2 TRBJ2-1 - TRBV5-6 CASSFNRRGIYNEQFF TGTGCCAGCAGCTTCAACCGGCGGGGGATCTACAATGAGCAGTTCTTC
- TRBJ2-3 - TRBV28 CASSLRTVYTDTQYF TGTGCCAGCAGTCTAAGGACAGTCTACACAGATACGCAGTATTTT
- TRBJ1-4 - TRBV25-1 CASSVPGTNEKLFF TGTGCCAGCAGTGTCCCGGGAACTAATGAAAAACTGTTTTTT
TRBD1 TRBJ2-3 - TRBV11-3 CASSVGTASTDTQYF TGTGCCAGCAGCGTGGGGACAGCCAGCACAGATACGCAGTATTTT
TRBD1 TRBJ1-4 - TRBV18 CASSRRTGAAKEKLFF TGTGCCAGCTCACGCCGAACAGGGGCCGCAAAGGAAAAACTGTTTTTT
- TRBJ2-7 - TRBV5-1 CASSLDIQYSYEQYF TGCGCCAGCAGCTTGGACATCCAGTACTCCTACGAGCAGTACTTC
TRBD1 TRBJ1-2 - TRBV29-1 CSVTGANYGYTF TGCAGCGTGACAGGGGCTAACTATGGCTACACCTTC